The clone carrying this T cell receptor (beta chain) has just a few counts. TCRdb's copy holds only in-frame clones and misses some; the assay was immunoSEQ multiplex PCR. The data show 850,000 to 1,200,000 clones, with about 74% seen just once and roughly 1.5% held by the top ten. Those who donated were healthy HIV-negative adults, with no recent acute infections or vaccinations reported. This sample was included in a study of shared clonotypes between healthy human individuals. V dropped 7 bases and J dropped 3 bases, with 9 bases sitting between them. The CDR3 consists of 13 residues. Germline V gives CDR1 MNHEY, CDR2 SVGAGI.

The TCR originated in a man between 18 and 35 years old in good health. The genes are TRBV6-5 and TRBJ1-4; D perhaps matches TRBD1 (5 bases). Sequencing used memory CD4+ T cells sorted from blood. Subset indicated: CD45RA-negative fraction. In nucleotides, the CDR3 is TGTGCCAGCAAGGACATGGCTAATGAAAAACTGTTTTTT. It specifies CASKDMANEKLFF.